A selection of T cell receptor beta chains follows, all from one sample in a study of cytomegalovirus exposure and HLA in healthy donors. Sequencing was performed with immunoSEQ multiplex PCR; in TCRdb, only in-frame clones are kept and a portion is missing. The table shows approximately 130,000 clones, with about 80% occurring only once. The sequenced sample consisted of PBMCs. The receptor source for this set is a woman between 18 and 30 years old in good health and CMV-seronegative. Each CDR3 is given with its conserved first and last residue. The order of the fields is V gene, J gene, D gene, CDR3 protein. D genes are given only for firm matches.

TRBV2	TRBJ1-4	TRBD1	CASSEGTAKVKLFF
TRBV29-1	TRBJ2-2	NA	CSVDRGYTGELFF
TRBV4-1	TRBJ2-3	NA	CASSFVQDTQYF
TRBV28	TRBJ2-3	NA	CASTLSGGTDTQYF
TRBV19	TRBJ2-5	TRBD1	CASSASTGRGEETQYF
TRBV9	TRBJ2-3	TRBD2	CASSDSGGWSTQYF
TRBV5-6	TRBJ2-6	NA	CASSTDTTGANVLTF
TRBV5-1	TRBJ1-1	NA	CASSLWTENTEAFF
TRBV29-1	TRBJ1-5	TRBD1	CSAKGQGNNQPQHF
TRBV7-9	TRBJ1-1	NA	CATGSTEPFEAFF
TRBV5-1	TRBJ1-2	TRBD1	CASSLGGQGNNYGYTF
TRBV5-1	TRBJ2-7	NA	CASSLLGQTYEQYF
TRBV11-2	TRBJ2-7	TRBD2	CASSLYREEGEQYF
TRBV19	TRBJ1-5	TRBD1	CASRLQGDQPQHF
TRBV6-6	TRBJ1-1	NA	CASSQGGTEAFF
TRBV18	TRBJ2-2	NA	CASSPRFGGREATGELFF
TRBV2	TRBJ2-1	TRBD2	CASREREGNEQFF
TRBV7-8	TRBJ2-3	NA	CASSLASAGSTDTQYF
TRBV14	TRBJ1-1	NA	CASSQRLPGINAFF
TRBV5-1	TRBJ2-5	TRBD2	CASSLGTSGSLETQYF
TRBV6-5	TRBJ2-5	NA	CASSYRLANQETQYF
TRBV5-5	TRBJ2-7	NA	CASGADSMSSYEQYF
TRBV7-9	TRBJ1-1	NA	CASSPGVGIENTEAFF
TRBV5-8	TRBJ1-6	NA	CASSLNSNSPLHF
TRBV6-4	TRBJ2-3	NA	CASSEYPGDGSRDTQYF
TRBV27	TRBJ2-7	NA	CASSPLETYEQYF
TRBV6-1	TRBJ1-2	NA	CASSDRGQLYGYTF
TRBV27	TRBJ1-4	TRBD1	CATRRGLNEKLFF
TRBV7-9	TRBJ2-2	NA	CSSSQGTVNTGELFF
TRBV5-8	TRBJ2-1	NA	CASRRREAWYNEQFF
TRBV27	TRBJ2-7	NA	CASSPGSSYEQYF
TRBV7-7	TRBJ1-4	TRBD1	CASSSGQGDEKLFF
TRBV6-6	TRBJ1-1	NA	CASSSRRTMNTEAFF
TRBV15	TRBJ1-1	NA	CATSREGQGLTEAFF
TRBV7-8	NA	NA	CASSLAKGGGNTGELFF
TRBV11-3	TRBJ2-1	TRBD2	CASSSRLAGGRNEQFF
TRBV9	TRBJ1-2	TRBD1	CASSLTGATYGYTF
TRBV9	TRBJ2-3	TRBD2	CASSHLRGGSTDTQYF
TRBV18	TRBJ1-3	TRBD1	CASSLRQGGTSGSTIYF
TRBV19	TRBJ1-2	TRBD1	CASSKGQANYGYTF
TRBV5-1	TRBJ2-1	NA	CASSYQTVNNEQFF
TRBV21-1	TRBJ1-5	NA	CASSKAGGRNQPQHF
TRBV27	TRBJ1-5	TRBD1	CASSPWGQSHQPQHF
TRBV6-1	TRBJ1-1	TRBD1	CASSTGTGNTEAFF
TRBV7-8	TRBJ1-2	TRBD1	CASSLGTGKDGYTF
TRBV5-1	TRBJ2-6	NA	CASTDSTSGANVLTF
TRBV7-2	TRBJ1-1	NA	CASSSKTAMNTEAFF
TRBV10-2	TRBJ2-3	TRBD2	CASSEKTAGYTDTQYF
TRBV6-1	TRBJ1-6	NA	CASSGLNNSPLHF
TRBV9	TRBJ1-3	TRBD1	CASSVSQGASIYF
TRBV19	TRBJ1-4	NA	CASSMGRGTEKLFF
TRBV29-1	NA	NA	CSVSLGASKVPHEQYF
TRBV7-6	TRBJ2-7	NA	CASSTSDGGYEQYF
TRBV4-3	TRBJ2-3	TRBD2	CASSQDLAGGGDTQYF
TRBV5-1	TRBJ2-2	TRBD2	CASSLEVAGGVGELFF